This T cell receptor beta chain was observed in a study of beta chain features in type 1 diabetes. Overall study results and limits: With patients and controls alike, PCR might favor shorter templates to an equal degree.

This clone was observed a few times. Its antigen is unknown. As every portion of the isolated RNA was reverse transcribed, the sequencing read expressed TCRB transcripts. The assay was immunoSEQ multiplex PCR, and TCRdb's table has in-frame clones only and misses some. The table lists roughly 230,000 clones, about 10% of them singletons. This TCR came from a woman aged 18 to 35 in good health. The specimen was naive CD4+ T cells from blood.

The CDR3 loop reads CASGSPMDSNTEAFF. In nucleotides, the CDR3 is TGTGCCAGCGGATCACCAATGGACAGTAACACTGAAGCTTTCTTT. The rearrangement uses TRBV6-6 and TRBJ1-1; D is possibly TRBD1 (6 bases). This CDR3 is built from 15 residues. Between the trimmed V and J ends, which lost 8 bases and 2 bases, there was a span of 18 bases. Germline values: CDR1 MNHNY, CDR2 SVGAGI (reference sequence).